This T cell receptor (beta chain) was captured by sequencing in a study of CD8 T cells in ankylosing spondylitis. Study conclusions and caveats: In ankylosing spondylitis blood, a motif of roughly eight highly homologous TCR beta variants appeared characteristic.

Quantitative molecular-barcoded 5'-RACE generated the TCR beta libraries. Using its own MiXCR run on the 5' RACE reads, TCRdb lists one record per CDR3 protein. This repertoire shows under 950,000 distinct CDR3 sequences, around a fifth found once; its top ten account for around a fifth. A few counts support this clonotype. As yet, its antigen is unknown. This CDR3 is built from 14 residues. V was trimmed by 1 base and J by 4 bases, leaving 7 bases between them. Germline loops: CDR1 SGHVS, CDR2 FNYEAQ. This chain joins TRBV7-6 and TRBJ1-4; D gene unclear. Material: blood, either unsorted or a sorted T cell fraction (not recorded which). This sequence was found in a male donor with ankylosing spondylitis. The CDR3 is CASSLDSLNEKLFF. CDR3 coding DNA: TGTGCCAGCAGCTTAGACAGTCTTAATGAAAAACTGTTTTTT.